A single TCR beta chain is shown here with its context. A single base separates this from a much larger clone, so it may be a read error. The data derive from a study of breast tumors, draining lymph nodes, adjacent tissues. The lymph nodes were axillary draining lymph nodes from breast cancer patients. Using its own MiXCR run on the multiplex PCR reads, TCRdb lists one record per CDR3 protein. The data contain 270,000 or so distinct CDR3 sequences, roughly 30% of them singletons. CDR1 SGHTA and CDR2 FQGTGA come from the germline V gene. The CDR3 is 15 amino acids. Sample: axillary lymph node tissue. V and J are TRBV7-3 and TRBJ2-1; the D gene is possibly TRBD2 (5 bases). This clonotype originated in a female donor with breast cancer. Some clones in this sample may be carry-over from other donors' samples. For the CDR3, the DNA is TGTGCCAGCAGCTTGGGTAGCGTCACCTACAATGAGCAGCTCTTC. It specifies CASSLGSVTYNEQLF.